The clone carrying this T cell receptor beta chain was seen repeatedly, ten times or more. Antigen specificity is unknown. The sample belongs to a study of spatial heterogeneity in lung cancer. As for time point: sample taken at primary tumor resection. A total of under 80 untreated early-stage non-small cell lung cancer patients served as donors. Unsorted samples of tumor, nontumor lung or frozen PBMC had their whole RNA sequenced. Whole-study findings and limits: The recorded estimate of tumor T cell coverage is 6% to 7% for alpha chains and 13% for beta chains. In tumors, expanded intratumoral alpha and beta TCR counts tracked mutation counts.

Between the trimmed V and J ends, which lost 5 bases and 10 bases, there was a span of 9 bases. This CDR3 has 11 amino acids. From germline, CDR1 is SGHAT and CDR2 FQDESV (reference sequence). Using its own MiXCR run on the 5' RACE reads, TCRdb lists one record per CDR3 protein. The sample has around 5,000 distinct CDR3 sequences, roughly 8.1% seen once; the top ten hold 45%. The chain uses TRBV11-1 and TRBJ2-1; D may correspond to TRBD1 or TRBD2 (5 bases each). This material consisted of lung tumor tissue, taken at surgery. The receptor was isolated from a male donor with early-stage non-small cell lung cancer. CDR3 loop: CASSRDQEQFF. CDR3 sequence (DNA): TGTGCCAGCAGCCGGGACCAAGAGCAGTTCTTC.